Here is one T cell receptor beta chain with its context. This clone was recorded once. No antigen is known for it. Base qualities were left out, and no much larger clone turns up one base away. The CDR3 contains 16 residues, cysteine and phenylalanine counted. The DNA shown is the 48-base CDR3, in frame from base 1. The CDR1 and CDR2 encoded by the germline V gene are SGHTA and FQGNSA. Compared with germline, V lacks 5 bases and J lacks 4 bases; bases without a gene match: 6. TCRbeta CDR3 regions were amplified from genomic DNA using the immunoSEQ Assay, a bias-controlled multiplex PCR. The study's own analysis went as follows. The number of nucleated cells in each sample was estimated by amplification of reference gene primers within the assay. To quantify the absolute abundance of each unique TCRbeta CDR3 rearrangement, sequence reads were collapsed and filtered. For each sample, productive Simpson clonality was calculated as the square root of Simpson's diversity index across productive rearrangements. The clones in this table, taken by TCRdb from immuneACCESS, are in-frame only. Not every clone is retained; where verified, under half of the shortfall comes from an unresolved V gene, and the cause of the rest is unknown. V and J calls plus clone size are reproduced from that table; the DNA served to infer D and trimming. For this sample the table gives 120,000 or so clones, of which roughly 69% were detected only once. The ten largest clones add up to over 2% of the sample.

This record belongs to a study of blood T cell repertoires in COVID-19 (dated by TCRdb to 2019 to 2021). For the wider study: Samples covering the acute and convalescent phases of COVID-19 were provided by collaborators in the United States, Italy and Spain. The prospective study material was composed of cDNA or gDNA derived from T cells, B-cell-depleted T cells, or PBMCs. Deeply sampled blood TCRbeta repertoires from subjects exposed to, actively infected with, or recovered from COVID-19 were included in the dataset. A freely available public database, intended as a resource for researchers studying the immune response to SARS-CoV-2, is where the repertoires were released. The samples were drawn from the first 160 participants of the ongoing ImmuneRACE study and from roughly 1,300 subjects provided by 6 global collaborators. Nearly every sample came with metadata listing a de-identified subject ID, COVID-19 status, age in years and sex. Where HLA class I and class II types were available, the types were taken from metadata supplied by the sample provider, not from assay-based typing. The study at large found these results: The quantity of clinical and demographic metadata differed by source and by participant and was supplied without curation.

Each collaborating institution followed its own protocols to collect whole blood in K2EDTA tubes. For TCRbeta analysis, collaborator samples were shipped as frozen whole blood, as isolated PBMCs, or as DNA extracted from either sample type. The rearranged chain carries TRBV7-2 and TRBJ2-2; a stretch of 11 junction bases matches TRBD2. Material for sequencing was peripheral blood. This clonotype was sampled from a woman in her 70s with acute or convalescent COVID-19. The CDR3 loop reads CASSPLAGAVTGELFF. The DNA sequence is TGTGCCAGCAGCCCACTAGCGGGGGCCGTCACCGGGGAGCTGTTTTTT. Beyond the CDR3, the reference TRBV7-2 and TRBJ2-2 genes provide the residues; the full variable domain reads: GAGVSQSPSNKVTEKGKDVELRCDPISGHTALYWYRQSLGQGLEFLIYFQGNSAPDKSGLPSDRFSAERTGGSVSTLTIQRTQQEDSAVYLCASSPLAGAVTGELFFGEGSRLTVL.